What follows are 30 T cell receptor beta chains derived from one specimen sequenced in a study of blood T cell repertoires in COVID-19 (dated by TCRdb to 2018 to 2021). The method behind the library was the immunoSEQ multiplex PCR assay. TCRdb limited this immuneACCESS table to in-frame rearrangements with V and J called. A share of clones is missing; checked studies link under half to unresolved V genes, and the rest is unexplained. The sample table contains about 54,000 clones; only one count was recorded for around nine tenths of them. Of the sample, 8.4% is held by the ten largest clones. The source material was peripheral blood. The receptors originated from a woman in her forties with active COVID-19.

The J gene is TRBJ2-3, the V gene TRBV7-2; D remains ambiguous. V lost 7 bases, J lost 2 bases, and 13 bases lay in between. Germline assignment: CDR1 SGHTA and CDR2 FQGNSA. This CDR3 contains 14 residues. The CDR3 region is CASKSSYHTDTQYF. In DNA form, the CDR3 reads TGTGCCAGCAAAAGTTCCTATCACACAGATACGCAGTATTTT.

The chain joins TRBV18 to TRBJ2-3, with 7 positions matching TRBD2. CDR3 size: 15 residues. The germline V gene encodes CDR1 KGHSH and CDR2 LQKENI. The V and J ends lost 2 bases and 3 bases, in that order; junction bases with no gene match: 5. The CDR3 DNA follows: TGTGCCAGCTCACCAAGTGGCGGGAGTACAGATACGCAGTATTTT. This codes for CASSPSGGSTDTQYF. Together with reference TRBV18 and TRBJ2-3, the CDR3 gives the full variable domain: NAGVMQNPRHLVRRRGQEARLRCSPMKGHSHVYWYRQLPEEGLKFMVYLQKENIIDESGMPKERFSAEFPKEGPSILRIQQVVRGDSAAYFCASSPSGGSTDTQYFGPGTRLTVL.

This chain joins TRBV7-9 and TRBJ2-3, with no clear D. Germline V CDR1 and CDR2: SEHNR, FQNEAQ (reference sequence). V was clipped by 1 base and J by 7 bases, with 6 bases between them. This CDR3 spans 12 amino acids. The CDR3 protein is CASSLVQNTQYF. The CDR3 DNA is TGTGCCAGCAGCTTAGTCCAAAATACGCAGTATTTT.

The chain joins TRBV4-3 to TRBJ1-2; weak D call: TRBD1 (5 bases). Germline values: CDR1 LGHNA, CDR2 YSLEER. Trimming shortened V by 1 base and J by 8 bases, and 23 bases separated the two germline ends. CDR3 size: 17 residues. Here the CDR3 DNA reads TGCGCCAGCAGCCAAGGGCCCCCGGAGCAGGGCCGGCACGGCTACACCTTC. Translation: CASSQGPPEQGRHGYTF.

CDR3 nucleotides: TGTGCCAGCAATCCGACGACAGGGGTGGAAGCTTTCTTT. This encodes CASNPTTGVEAFF. J is TRBJ1-1 and V is TRBV2; 8 positions agree with TRBD1. Germline loops: CDR1 SNHLY, CDR2 FYNNEI. V was pared by 7 bases and J by 8 bases, with 9 bases of the junction left unmatched. The CDR3 has 13 residues.

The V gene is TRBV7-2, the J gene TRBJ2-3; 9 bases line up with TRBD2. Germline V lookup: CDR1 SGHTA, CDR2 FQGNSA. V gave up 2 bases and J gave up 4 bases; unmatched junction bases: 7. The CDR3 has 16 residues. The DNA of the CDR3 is TGTGCCAGCAGCTTATACGGCGGGGGGGGAGCAGATACGCAGTATTTT. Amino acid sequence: CASSLYGGGGADTQYF.

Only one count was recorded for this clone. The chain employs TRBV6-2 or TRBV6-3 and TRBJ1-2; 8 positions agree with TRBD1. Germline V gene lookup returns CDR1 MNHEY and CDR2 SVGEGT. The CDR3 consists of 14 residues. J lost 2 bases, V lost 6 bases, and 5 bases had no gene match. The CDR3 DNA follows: TGTGCCAGCAGCCGGGCAGGGGGCAACTATGGCTACACCTTC. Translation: CASSRAGGNYGYTF.

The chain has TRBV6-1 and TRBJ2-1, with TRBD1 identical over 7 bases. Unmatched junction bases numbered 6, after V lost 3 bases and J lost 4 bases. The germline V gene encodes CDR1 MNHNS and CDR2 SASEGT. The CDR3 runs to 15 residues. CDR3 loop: CASSEGQRLYNEQFF. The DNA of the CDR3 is TGTGCCAGCAGTGAGGGACAGAGACTATACAATGAGCAGTTCTTC.

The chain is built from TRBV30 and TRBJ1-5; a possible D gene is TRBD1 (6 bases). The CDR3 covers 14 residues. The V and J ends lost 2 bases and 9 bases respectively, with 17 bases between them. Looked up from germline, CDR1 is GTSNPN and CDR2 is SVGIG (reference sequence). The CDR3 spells CAWSLGRGSTPQHF. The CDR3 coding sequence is TGTGCCTGGAGTCTGGGCAGGGGTTCGACGCCCCAGCATTTT.

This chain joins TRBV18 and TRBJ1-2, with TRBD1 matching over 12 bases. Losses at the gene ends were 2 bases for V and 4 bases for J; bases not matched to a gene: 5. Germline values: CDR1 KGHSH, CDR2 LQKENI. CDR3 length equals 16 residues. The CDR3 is CASSPGTGGVGYGYTF. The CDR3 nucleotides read TGTGCCAGCTCACCAGGGACAGGGGGCGTCGGCTATGGCTACACCTTC.

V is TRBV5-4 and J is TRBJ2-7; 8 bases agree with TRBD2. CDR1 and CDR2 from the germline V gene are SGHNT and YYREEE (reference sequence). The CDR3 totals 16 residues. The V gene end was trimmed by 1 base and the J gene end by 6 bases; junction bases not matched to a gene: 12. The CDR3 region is CASSLWSGGLPLEQYF. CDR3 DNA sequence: TGTGCCAGCAGCTTGTGGTCGGGGGGGCTCCCCCTCGAGCAGTACTTC.

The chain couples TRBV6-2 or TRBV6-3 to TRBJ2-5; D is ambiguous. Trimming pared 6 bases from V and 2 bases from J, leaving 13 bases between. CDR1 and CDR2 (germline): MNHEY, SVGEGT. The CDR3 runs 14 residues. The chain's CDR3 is CASSPGGSQETQYF. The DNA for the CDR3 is TGTGCCAGCAGCCCCGGCGGCTCTCAAGAGACCCAGTACTTC.

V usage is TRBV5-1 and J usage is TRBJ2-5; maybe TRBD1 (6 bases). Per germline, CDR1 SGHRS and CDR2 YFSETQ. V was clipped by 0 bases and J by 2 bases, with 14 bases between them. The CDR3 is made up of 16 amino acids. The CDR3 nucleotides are TGCGCCAGCAGCTTGGCAGGGGCGAGTCGTCAAGAGACCCAGTACTTC. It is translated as CASSLAGASRQETQYF.

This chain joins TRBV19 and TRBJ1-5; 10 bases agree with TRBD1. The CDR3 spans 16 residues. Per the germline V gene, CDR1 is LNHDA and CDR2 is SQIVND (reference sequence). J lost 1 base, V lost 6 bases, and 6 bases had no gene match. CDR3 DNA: TGTGCCAGTAGCCCCGGGACAGGGGTGAGCAATCAGCCCCAGCATTTT. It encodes CASSPGTGVSNQPQHF.

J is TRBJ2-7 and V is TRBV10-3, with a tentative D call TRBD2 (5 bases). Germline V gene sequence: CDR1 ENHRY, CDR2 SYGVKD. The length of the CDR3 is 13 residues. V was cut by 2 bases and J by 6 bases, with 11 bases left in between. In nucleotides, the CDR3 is TGTGCCATCAGTGAGATGGAGGAAGGCGAGCAGTACTTC. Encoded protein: CAISEMEEGEQYF.

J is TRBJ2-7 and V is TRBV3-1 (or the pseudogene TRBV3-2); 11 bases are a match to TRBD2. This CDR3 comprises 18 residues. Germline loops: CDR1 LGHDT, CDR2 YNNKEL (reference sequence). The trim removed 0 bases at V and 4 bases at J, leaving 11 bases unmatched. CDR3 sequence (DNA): TGTGCCAGCAGCCAAGATAGAGTCCCGGGACTAGCGGCATACGAGCAGTACTTC. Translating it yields CASSQDRVPGLAAYEQYF.

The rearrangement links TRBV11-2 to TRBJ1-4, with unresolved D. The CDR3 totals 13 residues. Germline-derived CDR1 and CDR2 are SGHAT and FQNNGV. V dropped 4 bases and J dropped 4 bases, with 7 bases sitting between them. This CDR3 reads CASSWRINEKLFF. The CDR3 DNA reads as TGTGCCAGCAGCTGGCGGATTAATGAAAAACTGTTTTTT. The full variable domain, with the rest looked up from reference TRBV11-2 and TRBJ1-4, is EAGVAQSPRYKIIEKRQSVAFWCNPISGHATLYWYQQILGQGPKLLIQFQNNGVVDDSQLPKDRFSAERLKGVDSTLKIQPAKLEDSAVYLCASSWRINEKLFFGSGTQLSVL.

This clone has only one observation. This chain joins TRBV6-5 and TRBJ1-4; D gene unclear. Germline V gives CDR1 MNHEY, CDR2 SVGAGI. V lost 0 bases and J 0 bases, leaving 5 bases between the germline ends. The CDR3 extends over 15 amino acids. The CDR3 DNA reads TGTGCCAGCAGTTACTCGAGCGCAACTAATGAAAAACTGTTTTTT. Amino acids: CASSYSSATNEKLFF.

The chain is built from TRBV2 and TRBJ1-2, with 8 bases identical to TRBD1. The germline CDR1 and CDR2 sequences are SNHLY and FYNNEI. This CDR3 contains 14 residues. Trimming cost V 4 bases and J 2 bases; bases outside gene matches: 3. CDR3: CASSGGQGNYGYTF. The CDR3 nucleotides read TGTGCCAGCAGTGGCGGACAGGGAAACTATGGCTACACCTTC.

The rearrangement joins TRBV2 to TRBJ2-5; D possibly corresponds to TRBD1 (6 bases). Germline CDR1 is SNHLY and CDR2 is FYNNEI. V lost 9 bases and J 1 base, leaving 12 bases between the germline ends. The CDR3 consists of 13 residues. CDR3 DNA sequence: TGTGCCAGTGGACAGCTGTTCCAAGAGACCCAGTACTTC. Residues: CASGQLFQETQYF.

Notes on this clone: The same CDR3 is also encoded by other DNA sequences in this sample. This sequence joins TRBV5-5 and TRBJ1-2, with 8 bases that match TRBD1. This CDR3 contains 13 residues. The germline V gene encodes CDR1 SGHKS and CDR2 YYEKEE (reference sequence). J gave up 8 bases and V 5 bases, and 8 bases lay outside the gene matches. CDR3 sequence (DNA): TGTGCCAGCAGTTTAACAGGGGGAGGGGGCTACACCTTC. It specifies CASSLTGGGGYTF.

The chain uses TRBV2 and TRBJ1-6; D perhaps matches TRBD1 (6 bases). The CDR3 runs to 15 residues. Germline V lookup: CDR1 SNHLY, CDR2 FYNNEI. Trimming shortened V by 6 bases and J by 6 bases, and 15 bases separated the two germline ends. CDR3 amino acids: CASSNSPGVNSPLHF. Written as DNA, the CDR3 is TGTGCCAGCAGCAACAGTCCAGGGGTTAATTCACCCCTCCACTTT.

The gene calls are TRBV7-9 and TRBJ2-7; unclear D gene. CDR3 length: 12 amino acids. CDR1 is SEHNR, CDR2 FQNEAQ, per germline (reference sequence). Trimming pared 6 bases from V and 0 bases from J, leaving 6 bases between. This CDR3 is CASRRNSYEQYF. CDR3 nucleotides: TGTGCCAGCAGGAGGAACTCCTACGAGCAGTACTTC.

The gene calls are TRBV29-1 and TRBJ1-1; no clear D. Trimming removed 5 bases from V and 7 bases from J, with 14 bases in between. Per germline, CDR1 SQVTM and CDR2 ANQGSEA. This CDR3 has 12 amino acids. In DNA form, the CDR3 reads TGCAGCGTTTATGTTTGGGAGGTTGAAGCTTTCTTT. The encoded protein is CSVYVWEVEAFF.

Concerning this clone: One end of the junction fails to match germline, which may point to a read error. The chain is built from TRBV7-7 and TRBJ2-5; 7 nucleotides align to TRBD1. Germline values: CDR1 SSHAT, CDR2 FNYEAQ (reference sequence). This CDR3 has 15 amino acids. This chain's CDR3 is CASSLSWQGEETQYF. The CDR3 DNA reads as TGTGCTAGCAGCTTATCATGGCAGGGGGAAGAGACCCAGTACTTC.

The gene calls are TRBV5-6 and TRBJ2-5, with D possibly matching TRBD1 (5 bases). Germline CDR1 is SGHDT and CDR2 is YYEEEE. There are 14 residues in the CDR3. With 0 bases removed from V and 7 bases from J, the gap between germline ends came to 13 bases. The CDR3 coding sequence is TGTGCCAGCAGCTTGGAAAGGCCCCAGGGGACCCAGTACTTC. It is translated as CASSLERPQGTQYF.

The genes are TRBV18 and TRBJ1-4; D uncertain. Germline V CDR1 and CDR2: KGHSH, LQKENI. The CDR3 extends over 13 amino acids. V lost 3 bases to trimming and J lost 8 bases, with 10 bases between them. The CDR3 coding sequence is TGTGCCAGCTCACCCGACGGACTGGAAAAACTGTTTTTT. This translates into CASSPDGLEKLFF. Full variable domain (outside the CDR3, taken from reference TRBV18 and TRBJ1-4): NAGVMQNPRHLVRRRGQEARLRCSPMKGHSHVYWYRQLPEEGLKFMVYLQKENIIDESGMPKERFSAEFPKEGPSILRIQQVVRGDSAAYFCASSPDGLEKLFFGSGTQLSVL.

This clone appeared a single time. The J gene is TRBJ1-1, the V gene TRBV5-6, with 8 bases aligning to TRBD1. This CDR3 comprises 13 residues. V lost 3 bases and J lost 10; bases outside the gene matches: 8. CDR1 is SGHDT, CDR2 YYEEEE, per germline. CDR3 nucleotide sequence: TGTGCCAGCAGCTCCTGGGACAGGTTGTTAGCTTTCTTT. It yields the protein CASSSWDRLLAFF.

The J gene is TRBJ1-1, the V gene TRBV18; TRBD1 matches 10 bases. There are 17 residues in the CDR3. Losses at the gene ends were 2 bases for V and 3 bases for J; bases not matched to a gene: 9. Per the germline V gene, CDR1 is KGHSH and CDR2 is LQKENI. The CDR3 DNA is TGTGCCAGCTCACCAAGGACAACGGGACAGGGGCACACTGAAGCTTTCTTT. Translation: CASSPRTTGQGHTEAFF.

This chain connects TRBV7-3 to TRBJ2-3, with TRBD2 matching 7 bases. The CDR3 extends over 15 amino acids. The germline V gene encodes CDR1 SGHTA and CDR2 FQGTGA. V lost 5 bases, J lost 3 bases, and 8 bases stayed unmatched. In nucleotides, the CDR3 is TGTGCCAGCAGCCCTCGGTCGGGGGGAACAGATACGCAGTATTTT. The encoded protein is CASSPRSGGTDTQYF.